The TCR beta chain described here comes from a study of CD8 T cells in ankylosing spondylitis. This clonotype has a count of ten or more. TCRdb re-analysed the 5' RACE reads in MiXCR, keeping a single row per CDR3 protein. The sample has under 250,000 distinct CDR3 sequences; 10% are singletons. The sequencing input was blood, either unsorted or a sorted T cell fraction (not recorded which). The receptor was isolated from a male donor with ankylosing spondylitis or in good health (not recorded which).

CDR3 region: CASSVSWGNTDTQYF. CDR3 DNA sequence: TGTGCCAGCAGCGTCTCCTGGGGTAACACAGATACGCAGTATTTT. V is TRBV9 and J is TRBJ2-3; D is ambiguous. The CDR3 has 15 residues. Between the trimmed V and J ends, which lost 2 bases and 2 bases, there was a span of 12 bases. Per the germline V gene, CDR1 is SGDLS and CDR2 is YYNGEE.